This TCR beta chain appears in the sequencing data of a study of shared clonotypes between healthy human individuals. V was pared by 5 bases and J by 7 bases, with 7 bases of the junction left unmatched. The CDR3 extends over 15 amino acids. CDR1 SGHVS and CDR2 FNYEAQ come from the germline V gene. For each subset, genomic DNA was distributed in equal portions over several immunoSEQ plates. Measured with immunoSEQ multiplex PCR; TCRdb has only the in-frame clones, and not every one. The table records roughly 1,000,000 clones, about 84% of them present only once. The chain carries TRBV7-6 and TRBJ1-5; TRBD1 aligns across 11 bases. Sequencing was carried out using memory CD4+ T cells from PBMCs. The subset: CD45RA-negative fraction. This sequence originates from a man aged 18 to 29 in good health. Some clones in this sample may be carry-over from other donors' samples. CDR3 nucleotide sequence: TGTGCCAGCAGCACCGGGACAGGGGGGGGCCAGCCCCAGCATTTT. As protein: CASSTGTGGGQPQHF.